Below are 23 T cell receptor beta chains sequenced from a single sample in a study of blood T cell repertoires in COVID-19 (dated by TCRdb to 2018 to 2020). Library prep was done by the immunoSEQ multiplex PCR assay. TCRdb mirrors the immuneACCESS table, restricted to in-frame sequences. Some clones are absent from its copies; in checked studies, under half trace to an unresolved V gene, and the reason for the others is unknown. The sample table shows 250,000 to 300,000 clones, and 84% are seen once. Less than 5% of the sample lies in the top ten. The sample comprised peripheral blood. The receptors here all came from a man in his fifties or sixties with acute or convalescent COVID-19.

J is TRBJ2-7 and V is TRBV28, with D possibly TRBD2 on 5 matching bases. CDR3 length equals 15 residues. Trimming stripped 4 bases from V and 4 bases from J, with 17 bases between. The germline CDR1 and CDR2 sequences are MDHEN and SYDVKM. Here the CDR3 DNA reads TGTGCCAGCAGTTCCGGGGTGGCAACGGGGTACGAGCAGTACTTC. This encodes CASSSGVATGYEQYF.

This rearrangement joins TRBV6-1 to TRBJ2-5; 12 bases fit TRBD2. The CDR3 runs to 18 residues. Germline trimming cut 0 bases from V and 7 bases from J; bases unmatched to any gene: 12. Germline loops: CDR1 MNHNS, CDR2 SASEGT. CDR3 residues: CASSEAGLAGGRGVTQYF. In DNA, the CDR3 is TGTGCCAGCAGTGAAGCCGGGCTAGCGGGGGGGCGAGGGGTGACCCAGTACTTC.

The gene calls are TRBV27 and TRBJ2-7; the match to TRBD2 covers 8 bases. V shed 2 bases, J shed 1 base, and the junction held 10 bases outside the gene matches. The CDR3 sequence is 17 residues long. Germline lookup yields CDR1 MNHEY and CDR2 SMNVEV (reference sequence). The CDR3 is CASSLQFSGGLSYEQYF. CDR3 sequence (DNA): TGTGCCAGCAGTTTACAGTTTTCGGGGGGGTTGTCCTACGAGCAGTACTTC.

The chain recombines TRBV6-5 with TRBJ1-1; 9 nucleotides line up with TRBD1. CDR3 size: 14 residues. Germline loops: CDR1 MNHEY, CDR2 SVGAGI. V shed 2 bases, J shed 8 bases, and the junction held 6 bases outside the gene matches. The CDR3 DNA sequence: TGTGCCAGCAGTTACGCGGACAGGGGAAGGGAAGCTTTCTTT. It yields the protein CASSYADRGREAFF.

The genes are TRBV30 and TRBJ1-2, with D hard to call. CDR3 length: 11 amino acids. Trimming left V 5 bases short and J 1 base short, with 5 bases between. Germline CDR1 reads GTSNPN; CDR2 reads SVGIG (reference sequence). The CDR3 sequence: CAWHSNYGYTF. The DNA for the CDR3 is TGTGCCTGGCACAGTAACTATGGCTACACCTTC.

V usage is TRBV7-3 and J usage is TRBJ2-5, with TRBD2 matching 7 bases. V was pared by 3 bases and J by 0 bases, with 4 bases of the junction left unmatched. Germline CDR1 is SGHTA and CDR2 is FQGTGA. The CDR3 runs 15 residues. The CDR3 loop reads CASSFSGTNQETQYF. CDR3 coding DNA: TGTGCCAGCAGCTTCTCCGGGACTAACCAAGAGACCCAGTACTTC.

CDR3 region: CASSLEAGATEAFF. DNA for the CDR3: TGTGCCAGCAGCTTAGAGGCAGGCGCCACTGAAGCTTTCTTT. V usage is TRBV7-9 and J usage is TRBJ1-1; D not certain. Germline loops: CDR1 SEHNR, CDR2 FQNEAQ (reference sequence). The CDR3 length is 14 residues. Between the trimmed V and J ends, which lost 1 base and 4 bases, there was a span of 10 bases. The whole variable domain, remainder taken from reference TRBV7-9 and TRBJ1-1, is DTGVSQNPRHKITKRGQNVTFRCDPISEHNRLYWYRQTLGQGPEFLTYFQNEAQLEKSRLLSDRFSAERPKGSFSTLEIQRTEQGDSAMYLCASSLEAGATEAFFGQGTRLTVV.

A single count supports this clone. The chain joins TRBV14 to TRBJ2-7, with 13 bases aligning to TRBD2. The CDR3 totals 16 residues. Germline CDR1 and CDR2: SGHDN and FVKESK. V lost 4 bases to trimming and J lost 5 bases; unmatched junction nucleotides: 8. The CDR3 protein is CASSLSPGLAGDEQYF. For the CDR3, the DNA is TGTGCCAGCAGCCTTTCCCCCGGACTAGCGGGAGACGAGCAGTACTTC.

This clone showed up just a few times. V usage is TRBV10-2 and J usage is TRBJ2-1; 8 bases line up with TRBD2. Germline V gene lookup returns CDR1 WSHSY and CDR2 SAAADI. The CDR3 runs to 16 residues. V was pared by 6 bases and J by 1 base, with 8 bases of the junction left unmatched. For the CDR3, the DNA is TGCGCCAGCAGGGGGACTACTAGCGGTTCCTACAATGAGCAGTTCTTC. Its translation is CASRGTTSGSYNEQFF.

The chain links TRBV2 to TRBJ2-5, with TRBD1 as a possible D gene (6 bases). V was trimmed by 8 bases and J by 6 bases, leaving 16 bases between them. Per germline, CDR1 SNHLY and CDR2 FYNNEI. The CDR3 covers 13 residues. CDR3: CASLGLQGQTQYF. The CDR3 DNA reads as TGTGCCAGCCTCGGTTTACAGGGTCAGACCCAGTACTTC.

The chain has TRBV18 and TRBJ2-6; 8 nucleotides line up with TRBD1. The CDR3 has 18 residues. With V trimmed by 4 bases and J by 0 bases, 8 bases remained unmatched. Germline CDR1 KGHSH, CDR2 LQKENI. The CDR3 spells CASSLSTGADSGANVLTF. The CDR3 DNA sequence: TGTGCCAGCTCACTATCGACAGGGGCAGACTCTGGGGCCAACGTCCTGACTTTC.

V gene TRBV12-3 or TRBV12-4 combines with J gene TRBJ2-7; unclear D gene. Between the trimmed V and J ends, which lost 4 bases and 4 bases, there was a span of 5 bases. CDR3 length: 11 amino acids. The CDR3 is CASSSVYEQYF. CDR3 coding DNA: TGTGCCAGCAGTTCAGTATACGAGCAGTACTTC.

The V and J genes are TRBV15 and TRBJ1-5, with D tentatively TRBD1 (5 bases). Germline V lookup: CDR1 LNHNV, CDR2 YYDKDF (reference sequence). Trimming pared 4 bases from V and 5 bases from J, leaving 12 bases between. This CDR3 has 14 residues. CDR3 residues: CATSISGRHQPQHF. DNA of the CDR3: TGTGCCACCAGCATCTCAGGGAGGCATCAGCCCCAGCATTTT.

The chain employs TRBV2 and TRBJ2-7; TRBD1 matches 8 bases. There are 13 residues in the CDR3. Germline V gene lookup returns CDR1 SNHLY and CDR2 FYNNEI. V shed 4 bases, J shed 6 bases, and the junction held 5 bases outside the gene matches. The CDR3 region has the DNA TGTGCCAGCAGTGCCGGACAGGGAGGCGAGCAGTACTTC. The encoded protein is CASSAGQGGEQYF.

This chain connects TRBV27 to TRBJ1-2; 7 nucleotides line up with TRBD1. This CDR3 spans 14 amino acids. The germline gives CDR1 MNHEY, CDR2 SMNVEV (reference sequence). Trimming removed 3 bases from V and 10 bases from J; junction bases left unmatched: 11. DNA of the CDR3: TGTGCCAGCAGTTTGTCCGGGGGCGGGACAGTCTACACCTTC. Encoded protein: CASSLSGGGTVYTF.

This sequence joins TRBV24-1 and TRBJ2-2, with 9 bases aligning to TRBD2. Germline loops: CDR1 KGHDR, CDR2 SFDVKD. Trimming at V came to 5 bases and at J to 1 base, leaving 7 bases not matched to a gene. There are 17 residues in the CDR3. CDR3 nucleotides: TGTGCCACCAGTGGGTCCGCGGGGGGGAAGAACACCGGGGAGCTGTTTTTT. Translated, it gives CATSGSAGGKNTGELFF.

Only one count was recorded for this clone. The genes are TRBV7-9 and TRBJ2-5; 13 positions agree with TRBD2. V trimming: 4 bases; J trimming: 3 bases; junction bases outside the gene matches: 5. The germline gives CDR1 SEHNR, CDR2 FQNEAQ (reference sequence). This CDR3 region has 16 residues. Here the CDR3 reads CASSSWTSGRKETQYF. The CDR3 DNA is TGTGCCAGCAGCTCGTGGACTAGCGGGAGAAAAGAGACCCAGTACTTC. Filled out from reference TRBV7-9 and TRBJ2-5, the complete variable domain reads DTGVSQNPRHKITKRGQNVTFRCDPISEHNRLYWYRQTLGQGPEFLTYFQNEAQLEKSRLLSDRFSAERPKGSFSTLEIQRTEQGDSAMYLCASSSWTSGRKETQYFGPGTRLLVL.

This clone was seen more than once but under ten times. The CDR3 reads CASSLSLGGTDTQYF. In DNA, the CDR3 is TGTGCCAGCAGTTTATCGTTAGGAGGCACAGATACGCAGTATTTT. J is TRBJ2-3 and V is TRBV27; unclear D gene. The CDR3 extends over 15 amino acids. The germline V gene has CDR1 MNHEY and CDR2 SMNVEV (reference sequence). Between the trimmed V and J ends, which lost 0 bases and 1 base, there was a span of 8 bases.

The rearrangement uses TRBV21-1 and TRBJ1-2; the table's D call TRBD1 went unverified against the DNA. TRBV21-1 is classified as a pseudogene. The CDR3 has 14 amino acids. The CDR3 DNA follows: TGTGCCAGCAGCAAAATGGGCAGGGCAAGTGGCTACACCTTC. Protein sequence: CASSKMGRASGYTF.

The chain uses TRBV5-1 and TRBJ1-4; the match to TRBD1 covers 8 bases. J lost 0 bases, V lost 3 bases, and 1 base had no gene match. There are 15 residues in the CDR3. Germline V gives CDR1 SGHRS, CDR2 YFSETQ. Written as DNA, the CDR3 is TGCGCCAGCAGCTGGGACAGGACAACTAATGAAAAACTGTTTTTT. Translation gives CASSWDRTTNEKLFF.

The rearrangement joins TRBV11-3 to TRBJ2-1; 9 bases align to TRBD1. The length of the CDR3 is 18 residues. Germline trimming cut 0 bases from V and 0 bases from J; bases unmatched to any gene: 6. CDR1 and CDR2 from the germline V gene are SGHNT and YENEEA. The DNA for the CDR3 is TGTGCCAGCAGCTTAGAATGGGGACAGGGAGGCTCCTACAATGAGCAGTTCTTC. Translation gives CASSLEWGQGGSYNEQFF.

V is TRBV4-1 and J is TRBJ1-6, with D unclear. The CDR3 contains 14 residues. V was pared by 3 bases and J by 9 bases, with 12 bases between. Germline CDR1 MGHRA, CDR2 YSYEKL. The CDR3 DNA reads as TGCGCCAGCAGCCAGGGAGTTTATGGTTCACCCCTCCACTTT. Translating it yields CASSQGVYGSPLHF.

This clone occurred a few times. CDR3 DNA sequence: TGTGCCAGCAGTGATCGAGCGGTGGCTCCGTACACCGGGGAGCTGTTTTTT. This sequence encodes CASSDRAVAPYTGELFF. V usage is TRBV6-1 and J usage is TRBJ2-2; D is perhaps TRBD2 (5 bases). The CDR3 has 17 residues. Germline CDR1 is MNHNS and CDR2 is SASEGT. V lost 3 bases, J lost 3 bases, and 17 bases lay in between.